This TCR beta chain was found in a study of tumor and adjacent non-tumor tissue in lung cancer. About the research overall: There were about twelve adenocarcinoma, a couple of squamous cell carcinoma and 1 small cell lung cancer cases.

This sample's RNA came from whole unsorted tissue. The table lists this clonotype with many counts. As yet, its antigen is unknown. The CDR3 runs 15 residues. Trimming removed 6 bases from V and 0 bases from J; junction bases left unmatched: 6. Germline V gene sequence: CDR1 SQVTM, CDR2 ANQGSEA. A modified ARM-PCR protocol with three rounds of nested PCR amplified TCRbeta. TCRdb reprocessed the multiplex PCR reads via MiXCR and lists one record per CDR3 protein. The data show about 200,000 distinct CDR3 sequences, approximately 74% seen once. Findings and caveats of the study: Top 100 clones took a larger repertoire share in normal lung. TCR diversity was significantly greater in tumor than normal lung tissue.

This clonotype was obtained from a man aged 55 to 70 with non-small cell lung cancer. The rearrangement links TRBV29-1 to TRBJ2-3; 10 bases line up with TRBD1. Sequencing was performed on lung tumor tissue. The CDR3: CSVRQGAPSTDTQYF. The CDR3 DNA reads TGCAGCGTCAGACAGGGGGCGCCTAGCACAGATACGCAGTATTTT.